The 25 T cell receptor beta chains in this list originate from one sample, sequenced in a study of OX40 agonist ivuxolimab in advanced cancers. Using immunoSEQ multiplex PCR, the repertoire was profiled, and TCRdb retains in-frame clones only, with some absent. The table lists roughly 38,000 clones, around four fifths of them singletons. Sequencing was performed on CD4+ or CD8+ T cells sorted from blood, taken in a trial of the OX40 agonist ivuxolimab. These receptors came from an adult with an advanced solid tumor such as melanoma, head and neck, liver or kidney cancer.

The chain uses TRBV9 and TRBJ2-2; 12 bases match TRBD2. The CDR3 has 17 amino acids. V trimming: 1 base; J trimming: 8 bases; junction bases outside the gene matches: 9. Germline assignment: CDR1 SGDLS and CDR2 YYNGEE. This CDR3 is CASSVSTFTSGRGELFF. The DNA for the CDR3 is TGTGCCAGCAGCGTATCCACATTTACTAGCGGGAGGGGGGAGCTGTTTTTT.

In this sample, this clone turned up once. The chain recombines TRBV6-6 with TRBJ1-3; no firm D call. This CDR3 is built from 11 residues. Germline assignment: CDR1 MNHNY and CDR2 SVGAGI (reference sequence). Trimming took 8 bases from V and 4 from J, leaving 6 bases between them. The CDR3 is CASGGGNTIYF. CDR3 in DNA: TGTGCCAGCGGAGGGGGAAACACCATATATTTT.

This chain joins TRBV27 and TRBJ2-7; 9 nucleotides align to TRBD1. The CDR3 consists of 14 residues. The V gene's germline CDR1 is MNHEY and CDR2 SMNVEV (reference sequence). V trimming: 1 base; J trimming: 7 bases; junction bases outside the gene matches: 5. CDR3: CASSLFTGGEEQYF. In DNA, the CDR3 is TGTGCCAGCAGTTTATTTACAGGGGGCGAGGAGCAGTACTTC.

This sequence joins TRBV7-9 and TRBJ2-1; D ambiguous. V was trimmed by 3 bases and J by 4 bases, leaving 4 bases between them. The CDR3 runs to 12 residues. Germline assignment: CDR1 SEHNR and CDR2 FQNEAQ (reference sequence). Written as DNA, the CDR3 is TGTGCCAGCAGCTTTAGTTACAATGAGCAGTTCTTC. Protein product: CASSFSYNEQFF.

The sample holds a few counts of this clone. The gene calls are TRBV7-9 and TRBJ2-7; 9 nucleotides agree with TRBD2. The germline V gene has CDR1 SEHNR and CDR2 FQNEAQ (reference sequence). V was clipped by 5 bases and J by 4 bases; unmatched bases: 9. The CDR3 length is 15 residues. CDR3 in amino acids: CASSALAGYLYEQYF. DNA of the CDR3: TGTGCCAGCAGCGCTCTAGCGGGATATTTGTACGAGCAGTACTTC.

This clone has only a few counts. The V call is TRBV9, the J call TRBJ2-5, with TRBD2 matching 14 bases. CDR3 length: 16 residues. Germline V lookup: CDR1 SGDLS, CDR2 YYNGEE. V lost 3 bases, J lost 4 bases, and 5 bases stayed unmatched. The CDR3 DNA is TGTGCCAGCAGCGCCGGCGGACTAGCGGGAGGAGAGACCCAGTACTTC. Its translation is CASSAGGLAGGETQYF.

This sequence joins TRBV14 and TRBJ2-3; TRBD2 matches at 11 bases. The germline CDR1 and CDR2 sequences are SGHDN and FVKESK. The trim removed 4 bases at V and 3 bases at J, leaving 3 bases unmatched. The CDR3 extends over 15 amino acids. In DNA form, the CDR3 reads TGTGCCAGCAGCCCTTGGACTAGCGGGACAGATACGCAGTATTTT. This sequence encodes CASSPWTSGTDTQYF.

This rearrangement joins TRBV28 to TRBJ1-1, with D perhaps TRBD1 (5 bases). CDR1 and CDR2 from the germline V gene are MDHEN and SYDVKM. The germline V and J ends were trimmed by 3 bases and 2 bases, with 16 bases remaining between them. The CDR3 is made up of 16 amino acids. For the CDR3, the DNA is TGTGCCAGCAGTTTTTCCGGCGTTGGGGACAACACTGAAGCTTTCTTT. It encodes CASSFSGVGDNTEAFF.

The chain has TRBV7-8 and TRBJ2-7; possibly TRBD2 for D (5 bases). Per germline, CDR1 SGHVS and CDR2 FQNEAQ. V was cut by 2 bases and J by 0 bases, with 14 bases left in between. The CDR3 extends over 16 amino acids. The CDR3 protein is CASSLFNVGISYEQYF. For the CDR3, the DNA is TGTGCCAGCAGCTTATTTAATGTCGGGATCTCCTACGAGCAGTACTTC.

The chain is built from TRBV7-6 and TRBJ2-2; D is undetermined. Trimming took off 5 bases at V and 3 bases at J, with 4 bases between the two ends. The CDR3 sequence is 12 residues long. Germline CDR1 and CDR2: SGHVS and FNYEAQ. Here the CDR3 DNA reads TGTGCCAGCAGCACCTACACCGGGGAGCTGTTTTTT. Protein sequence: CASSTYTGELFF.

Within the sample, this clone is medium-sized. The gene calls are TRBV11-2 and TRBJ1-2; tentatively, D is TRBD1 (5 bases). CDR3 size: 13 residues. V shed 0 bases and J shed 6 bases, with 8 bases lying between them. Germline assignment: CDR1 SGHAT and CDR2 FQNNGV. The CDR3 DNA follows: TGTGCCAGCAGCTTAGAGTGGGGACATGGCTACACCTTC. It translates to CASSLEWGHGYTF.

V and J are TRBV18 and TRBJ2-2, with D perhaps matching TRBD1 (6 bases). Trimming removed 2 bases from V and 6 bases from J, with 19 bases in between. Germline CDR1 reads KGHSH; CDR2 reads LQKENI. The CDR3 length is 17 residues. CDR3 amino acids: CASSPRQTGRWAGELFF. The CDR3 DNA sequence: TGTGCCAGCTCACCAAGGCAGACAGGCCGGTGGGCCGGGGAGCTGTTTTTT.

The chain couples TRBV2 to TRBJ2-1, with D hard to call. The CDR3 has 10 amino acids. In germline, CDR1 is SNHLY, CDR2 FYNNEI. Trimming stripped 4 bases from V and 7 bases from J, with 2 bases between. The CDR3 coding sequence is TGTGCCAGCAGTGGGAATGAGCAGTTCTTC. The encoded protein is CASSGNEQFF.

The chain couples TRBV9 to TRBJ2-2; D is unclear. Germline lookup yields CDR1 SGDLS and CDR2 YYNGEE. V lost 0 bases and J lost 2, with 14 bases in between. The CDR3 extends over 17 amino acids. The CDR3 loop is CASSVVLAAANTGELFF. DNA for the CDR3: TGTGCCAGCAGCGTAGTTCTGGCAGCTGCAAACACCGGGGAGCTGTTTTTT.

J is TRBJ2-7 and V is TRBV28; TRBD2 matches at 8 bases. The CDR3 contains 15 residues. Germline CDR1 and CDR2: MDHEN and SYDVKM. With 6 bases clipped from V and 4 bases from J, the junction kept 11 bases outside the gene matches. The DNA of the CDR3 is TGTGCCAGCAGGAATTCGCGGCGGGAGGCTTACGAGCAGTACTTC. This sequence encodes CASRNSRREAYEQYF.

This chain uses TRBV7-3 with TRBJ1-2; possible D gene TRBD1, 6 bases. V lost 5 bases and J 8 bases, leaving 21 bases between the germline ends. The CDR3 covers 15 residues. Per the germline V gene, CDR1 is SGHTA and CDR2 is FQGTGA. This chain's CDR3 is CASSPKGNREEGYTF. The CDR3 coding sequence is TGTGCCAGCAGCCCGAAAGGAAACAGGGAAGAGGGCTACACCTTC.

The genes are TRBV27 and TRBJ2-1; a weak D match, TRBD1 (6 bases). CDR1 and CDR2 (germline): MNHEY, SMNVEV (reference sequence). V was trimmed by 3 bases and J by 6 bases, leaving 15 bases between them. CDR3 size: 15 residues. The CDR3 sequence is CASSFHQTGTNEQFF. In DNA, the CDR3 is TGTGCCAGCAGTTTCCATCAAACAGGGACCAATGAGCAGTTCTTC.

The V gene is TRBV5-6, the J gene TRBJ2-7, with D perhaps TRBD1 (6 bases). V lost 0 bases and J lost 5, with 15 bases in between. Germline V gene data show CDR1 as SGHDT and CDR2 as YYEEEE. This CDR3 comprises 15 residues. CDR3 amino acids: CASSLASGDGDEQYF. The CDR3 nucleotides read TGTGCCAGCAGCTTGGCCTCAGGGGATGGTGACGAGCAGTACTTC.

This clone was counted between two and nine times. The chain employs TRBV20-1 and TRBJ2-3; D is uncertain. The CDR3 extends over 10 amino acids. V shed 3 bases and J shed 2 bases, with 0 bases lying between them. Germline values: CDR1 DFQATT, CDR2 SNEGSKA (reference sequence). The CDR3 loop reads CSASTDTQYF. DNA for the CDR3: TGCAGTGCTAGCACAGATACGCAGTATTTT.

The gene calls are TRBV7-9 and TRBJ2-1; 8 bases fit TRBD2. Germline V lookup: CDR1 SEHNR, CDR2 FQNEAQ (reference sequence). The CDR3 extends over 16 amino acids. With V trimmed by 3 bases and J by 4 bases, 8 bases remained unmatched. CDR3 sequence (DNA): TGTGCCAGCAGCTTTGGAACTAGCGGATTGTACAATGAGCAGTTCTTC. As protein: CASSFGTSGLYNEQFF.

V usage is TRBV6-5 and J usage is TRBJ2-7, with 13 bases matching TRBD2. V dropped 5 bases and J dropped 5; count of bases not matched to a gene: 6. This CDR3 comprises 15 residues. Germline CDR1 is MNHEY and CDR2 is SVGAGI. CDR3 sequence (DNA): TGTGCCAGCAGTGGCAGGACTAGCGGGAGCCACGAGCAGTACTTC. This translates into CASSGRTSGSHEQYF.

V gene TRBV2 combines with J gene TRBJ1-2; D gene ambiguous. The CDR3 is made up of 13 amino acids. Germline V CDR1 and CDR2: SNHLY, FYNNEI. Trimming removed 6 bases at V and 8 bases at J, with 16 bases between. The CDR3: CASSFLSGGGYTF. The CDR3 DNA reads TGTGCCAGCAGCTTCCTTTCAGGAGGCGGCTACACCTTC.

The chain carries TRBV27 and TRBJ2-1; TRBD2 aligns across 12 bases. V shed 3 bases, J shed 0 bases, and the junction held 9 bases outside the gene matches. The CDR3 contains 19 residues. The V gene's germline CDR1 is MNHEY and CDR2 SMNVEV (reference sequence). The CDR3 DNA reads as TGTGCCAGCAGTTTGTGGGGGCTAGCGGGAGGGAGCTCCTACAATGAGCAGTTCTTC. This translates into CASSLWGLAGGSSYNEQFF.

This sequence joins TRBV7-9 and TRBJ2-1; D remains ambiguous. The CDR3 is 15 residues long. From germline, CDR1 is SEHNR and CDR2 FQNEAQ (reference sequence). V dropped 5 bases and J dropped 1 base, with 12 bases sitting between them. The CDR3 here is CASSPPRHSYNEQFF. The CDR3 DNA reads TGTGCCAGCAGCCCACCCCGCCATTCCTACAATGAGCAGTTCTTC.

This clone is a singleton in its sample. This chain joins TRBV7-6 and TRBJ2-1; TRBD1 matches at 9 bases. Germline trimming cut 4 bases from V and 6 bases from J; bases unmatched to any gene: 16. The CDR3 totals 18 residues. Germline CDR1 is SGHVS and CDR2 is FNYEAQ. The CDR3 sequence: CASSSRPFRDRERNEQFF. Written as DNA, the CDR3 is TGTGCCAGCAGCTCTCGACCGTTCCGGGACAGGGAACGCAATGAGCAGTTCTTC.